This T cell receptor beta chain was observed in a study of long-term antiretroviral therapy in people with HIV. The study's findings and limits: HIV repertoires spanned tighter CDR3 length ranges than controls did. Clones that had undergone expansion before ART prevailed in the repertoire throughout all time points.

Points on this clone: As yet, its antigen is unknown.

With survey level as its setting, the immunoSEQ assay was v3.0. Produced via immunoSEQ multiplex PCR; TCRdb's table is partial and in-frame only. The data hold 15,000 or so clones, with about 86% observed a single time. The CDR3 has 15 amino acids. From germline, CDR1 is LGHNA and CDR2 YNFKEQ. Trimming removed 0 bases at V and 5 bases at J, with 13 bases between. The chain recombines TRBV4-2 with TRBJ1-1, with a tentative D call TRBD1 (5 bases). The source material was unsorted PBMCs, sampled more than 2.2 years before starting antiretroviral therapy. This TCR was recovered from a woman younger than 45 with HIV. The CDR3 DNA is TGTGCCAGCAGCCAAGATGGGGGGAAATGGACTGAAGCTTTCTTT. As protein: CASSQDGGKWTEAFF.